The sequence of this T cell receptor (beta chain) was determined in a study of CD8 T cells in Susac syndrome. The V end lost 2 bases, the J end lost 3 bases, and 10 bases lay between the germline ends. Germline CDR1 reads DFQATT; CDR2 reads SNEGSKA (reference sequence). The CDR3 sequence is 13 residues long. TCR beta sequencing was performed on blood CD8+ and CD4+ T cells. Multiple sclerosis controls were treatment-naive patients with stable or active relapsing-remitting disease. With random hexamers, reverse transcription was performed on roughly 0.5 to 1 ug of RNA. Coverage of TCR beta CDR3 amplification by immunoSEQ multiplex PCR extended to 54 Vbeta and 13 Jbeta. TCRdb called the immunoSEQ multiplex PCR reads again in MiXCR, with one record for every CDR3 protein. The top ten hold approximately 0.065% of the sample, which has 300,000 to 350,000 distinct CDR3 sequences, 90% to 95% seen once.

The chain links TRBV20-1 to TRBJ2-5, with a weak D call TRBD1 (6 bases). What was sequenced was CD4+ T cells from PBMCs. The sequence was collected from a human donor with multiple sclerosis. The CDR3 here is CSARNPGEETQYF. In DNA, the CDR3 is TGCAGTGCTAGAAACCCAGGGGAAGAGACCCAGTACTTC.